The rows below give T cell receptor beta chains drawn from one sample of a study of blood T cell repertoires in COVID-19. Sequencing used immunoSEQ multiplex PCR; TCRdb keeps in-frame clones, though not all of them. The repertoire holds hundreds of thousands of clones, around 89% seen once, with more than 0.95% in the top ten. Sequencing was carried out using PBMCs or T cells enriched from blood (not recorded which). All receptors come from a man aged 25 to 45 who had recovered from COVID-19. The CDR3 runs from the conserved cysteine through the conserved F or W. D genes are given only for firm matches. Clone size appears in some rows only: once, few, many, or a class for an expanded clone.

clone size: NA; J gene: TRBJ1-5; V gene: TRBV6-5; D gene: TRBD1; CDR3 protein: CASKGAGNQPQHF; CDR3 DNA: TGTGCCAGCAAGGGGGCGGGCAATCAGCCCCAGCATTTT
clone size: NA; J gene: TRBJ1-3; V gene: TRBV6-5; D gene: TRBD1; CDR3 protein: CASSRPTGTGNTIYF; CDR3 DNA: TGTGCCAGCAGTCGACCGACAGGGACTGGAAACACCATATATTTT
clone size: NA; J gene: TRBJ2-7; V gene: TRBV5-1; D gene: NA; CDR3 protein: CASSLWDTSYEQYF; CDR3 DNA: TGCGCCAGCAGCTTGTGGGACACCTCCTACGAGCAGTACTTC
clone size: NA; J gene: TRBJ1-5; V gene: TRBV19; D gene: NA; CDR3 protein: CASSIGSFWNQPQHF; CDR3 DNA: TGTGCCAGTAGTATAGGGAGTTTTTGGAATCAGCCCCAGCATTTT
clone size: NA; J gene: TRBJ1-3; V gene: TRBV2; D gene: NA; CDR3 protein: CASREGNTIYF; CDR3 DNA: TGTGCCAGCCGGGAGGGAAACACCATATATTTT
clone size: NA; J gene: TRBJ2-1; V gene: TRBV10-1; D gene: NA; CDR3 protein: CASSEWVGEEQFF; CDR3 DNA: TGCGCCAGCAGTGAGTGGGTAGGGGAAGAGCAGTTCTTC
clone size: once; J gene: TRBJ1-2; V gene: TRBV7-8; D gene: NA; CDR3 protein: CASSLTPRQNYGYTF; CDR3 DNA: TGTGCCAGCAGCTTAACGCCGAGACAGAACTATGGCTACACCTTC
clone size: NA; J gene: TRBJ2-3; V gene: TRBV18; D gene: NA; CDR3 protein: CASSLNLDTQYF; CDR3 DNA: TGTGCCAGCTCACTTAATCTAGATACGCAGTATTTT
clone size: NA; J gene: TRBJ2-2; V gene: TRBV5-5; D gene: TRBD1; CDR3 protein: CASSPQDRVRNTGELFF; CDR3 DNA: TGTGCCAGCAGCCCGCAGGACAGGGTGAGGAACACCGGGGAGCTGTTTTTT
clone size: NA; J gene: TRBJ1-4; V gene: TRBV27; D gene: TRBD1; CDR3 protein: CASSSHPDRVTNEKLFF; CDR3 DNA: TGTGCCAGCAGTTCCCACCCCGACAGGGTTACTAATGAAAAACTGTTTTTT
clone size: NA; J gene: TRBJ2-2; V gene: TRBV19; D gene: TRBD1; CDR3 protein: CASSRTVGTGGTGELFF; CDR3 DNA: TGTGCCAGTAGTAGAACAGTCGGGACAGGGGGTACCGGGGAGCTGTTTTTT
clone size: NA; J gene: TRBJ2-1; V gene: TRBV10-3; D gene: TRBD2; CDR3 protein: CAISGPLAGVGDEQFF; CDR3 DNA: TGTGCCATCAGTGGACCACTAGCGGGAGTAGGCGATGAGCAGTTCTTC
clone size: NA; J gene: TRBJ1-2; V gene: TRBV4-1; D gene: TRBD1; CDR3 protein: CASSQDWTGEYGYTF; CDR3 DNA: TGCGCCAGCAGCCAAGATTGGACAGGGGAATATGGCTACACCTTC
clone size: NA; J gene: TRBJ1-2; V gene: TRBV11-1; D gene: NA; CDR3 protein: CASSLPTGKGYTF; CDR3 DNA: TGTGCCAGCAGCTTACCCACAGGGAAAGGCTACACCTTC
clone size: NA; J gene: TRBJ1-5; V gene: TRBV3-1/TRBV3-2; D gene: NA; CDR3 protein: CASSPSGGQPQHF; CDR3 DNA: TGTGCCAGCAGCCCCTCCGGAGGTCAGCCCCAGCATTTT
clone size: once; J gene: TRBJ2-5; V gene: TRBV28; D gene: NA; CDR3 protein: CASSARRPGTRAQETQYF; CDR3 DNA: TGTGCCAGCAGTGCCAGGAGGCCCGGGACACGAGCTCAAGAGACCCAGTACTTC
clone size: NA; J gene: TRBJ2-7; V gene: TRBV28; D gene: NA; CDR3 protein: CASSFPLVAGNYEQYF; CDR3 DNA: TGTGCCAGCAGTTTTCCCCTGGTGGCGGGGAACTACGAGCAGTACTTC
clone size: few; J gene: TRBJ2-2; V gene: TRBV5-1; D gene: TRBD1; CDR3 protein: CASSVDRADTGELFF; CDR3 DNA: TGCGCCAGCAGCGTGGACAGGGCTGACACCGGGGAGCTGTTTTTT
clone size: NA; J gene: TRBJ2-1; V gene: TRBV7-9; D gene: NA; CDR3 protein: CASSLAGGRGGEQFF; CDR3 DNA: TGTGCCAGCAGCTTAGCGGGCGGGAGAGGGGGTGAGCAGTTCTTC
clone size: NA; J gene: TRBJ2-1; V gene: TRBV4-1; D gene: NA; CDR3 protein: CASSPTGGTYNEQFF; CDR3 DNA: TGCGCCAGCAGCCCTACCGGCGGGACCTACAATGAGCAGTTCTTC
clone size: NA; J gene: TRBJ2-5; V gene: TRBV5-4; D gene: NA; CDR3 protein: CASSAGSAETQYF; CDR3 DNA: TGTGCCAGCTCCGCGGGTTCCGCAGAGACCCAGTACTTC
clone size: NA; J gene: TRBJ2-2; V gene: TRBV27; D gene: NA; CDR3 protein: CASSHQTENTGELFF; CDR3 DNA: TGTGCCAGCAGCCATCAAACAGAGAACACCGGGGAGCTGTTTTTT